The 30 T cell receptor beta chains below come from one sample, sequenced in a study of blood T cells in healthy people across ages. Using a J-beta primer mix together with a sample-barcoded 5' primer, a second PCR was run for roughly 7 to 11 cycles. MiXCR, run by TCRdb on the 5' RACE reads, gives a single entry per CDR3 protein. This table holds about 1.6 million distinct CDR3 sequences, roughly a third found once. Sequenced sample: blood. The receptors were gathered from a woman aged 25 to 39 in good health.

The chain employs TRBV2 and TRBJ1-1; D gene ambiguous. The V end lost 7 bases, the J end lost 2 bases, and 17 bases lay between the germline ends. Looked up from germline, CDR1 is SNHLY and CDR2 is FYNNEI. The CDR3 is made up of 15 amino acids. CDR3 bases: TGTGCCAGCAAACCCATGGGGAAAATCAACACTGAAGCTTTCTTT. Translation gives CASKPMGKINTEAFF.

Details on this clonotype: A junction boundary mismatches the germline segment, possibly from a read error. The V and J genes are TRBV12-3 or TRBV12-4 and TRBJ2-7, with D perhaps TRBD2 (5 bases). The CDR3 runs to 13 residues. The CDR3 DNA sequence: TGTGCCAGCACCCTGAGAGAGGCGGGTGAGCGGTACTTC. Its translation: CASTLREAGERYF.

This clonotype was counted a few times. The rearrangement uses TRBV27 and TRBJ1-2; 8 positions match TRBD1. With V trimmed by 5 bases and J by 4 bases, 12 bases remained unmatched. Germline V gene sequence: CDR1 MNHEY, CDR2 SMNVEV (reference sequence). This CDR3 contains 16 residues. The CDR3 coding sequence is TGTGCCAGCAGTGGGGATTCAGGGGGCCAGATCTATGGCTACACCTTC. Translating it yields CASSGDSGGQIYGYTF.

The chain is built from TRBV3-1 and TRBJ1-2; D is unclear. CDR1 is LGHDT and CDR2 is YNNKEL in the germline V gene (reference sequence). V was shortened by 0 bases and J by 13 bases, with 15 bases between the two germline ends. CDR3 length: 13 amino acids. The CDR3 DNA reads TGTGCCAGCAGCCAAGAATGGGGTGGGGATGGCACCTTC. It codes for CASSQEWGGDGTF.

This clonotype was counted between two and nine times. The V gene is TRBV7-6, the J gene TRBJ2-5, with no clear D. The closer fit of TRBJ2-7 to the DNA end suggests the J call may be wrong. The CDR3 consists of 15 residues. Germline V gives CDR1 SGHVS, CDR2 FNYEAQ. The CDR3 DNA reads TGTGCCAGCAGCTTAGCCCCGGGTGGTACCTACGAGCAGTACTTC. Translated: CASSLAPGGTYEQYF.

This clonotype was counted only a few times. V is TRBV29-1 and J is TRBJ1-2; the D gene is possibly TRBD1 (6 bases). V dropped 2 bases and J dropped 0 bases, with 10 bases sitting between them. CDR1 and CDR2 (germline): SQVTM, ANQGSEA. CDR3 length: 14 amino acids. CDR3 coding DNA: TGCAGCGTTGAAACCCAGGGGACTAACTATGGCTACACCTTC. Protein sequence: CSVETQGTNYGYTF.

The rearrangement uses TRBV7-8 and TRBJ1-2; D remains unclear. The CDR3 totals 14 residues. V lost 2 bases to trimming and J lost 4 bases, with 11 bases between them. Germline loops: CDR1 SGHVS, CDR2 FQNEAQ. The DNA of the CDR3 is TGTGCCAGCAGCTTACCCGGATTCCTCTATGGCTACACCTTC. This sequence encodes CASSLPGFLYGYTF. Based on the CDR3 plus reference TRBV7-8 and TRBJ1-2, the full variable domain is GAGVSQSPRYKVAKRGQDVALRCDPISGHVSLFWYQQALGQGPEFLTYFQNEAQLDKSGLPSDRFFAERPEGSVSTLKIQRTQQEDSAVYLCASSLPGFLYGYTFGSGTRLTVV.

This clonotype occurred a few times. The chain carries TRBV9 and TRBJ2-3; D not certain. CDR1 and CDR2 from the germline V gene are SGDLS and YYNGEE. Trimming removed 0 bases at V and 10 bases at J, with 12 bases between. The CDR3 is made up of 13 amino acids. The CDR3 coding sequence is TGTGCCAGCAGCGTAGAGTTAGACGGATCGCAGTATTTT. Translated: CASSVELDGSQYF.

CDR3 DNA sequence: TGTGCCACCGTCCTTGGACTAGCGCGCACAGATACGCAGTATTTT. Amino acids: CATVLGLARTDTQYF. This chain connects TRBV10-3 to TRBJ2-3; 9 bases agree with TRBD2. The germline CDR1 and CDR2 sequences are ENHRY and SYGVKD. V dropped 10 bases and J dropped 1; count of bases not matched to a gene: 9. The CDR3 runs 15 residues.

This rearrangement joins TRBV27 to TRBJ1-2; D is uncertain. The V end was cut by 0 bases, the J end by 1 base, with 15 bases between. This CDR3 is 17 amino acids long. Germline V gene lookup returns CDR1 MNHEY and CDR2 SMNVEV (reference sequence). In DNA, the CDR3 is TGTGCCAGCAGTTTATCGCAGCTCGACGGAATTAACTATGGCTACACCTTC. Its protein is CASSLSQLDGINYGYTF.

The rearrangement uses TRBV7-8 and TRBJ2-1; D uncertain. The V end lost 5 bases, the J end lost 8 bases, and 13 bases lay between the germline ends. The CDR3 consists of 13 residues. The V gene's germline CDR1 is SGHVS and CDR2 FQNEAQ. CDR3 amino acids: CASSPMVGYEQFF. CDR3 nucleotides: TGTGCCAGCAGCCCCATGGTTGGGTATGAGCAGTTCTTC.

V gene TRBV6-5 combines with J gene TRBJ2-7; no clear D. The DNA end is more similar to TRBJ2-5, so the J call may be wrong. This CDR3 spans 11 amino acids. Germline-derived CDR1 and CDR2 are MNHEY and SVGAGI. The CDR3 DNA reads TGTGCCAGCACCTGGGTGGGGACCCAGTACTTC. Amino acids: CASTWVGTQYF.

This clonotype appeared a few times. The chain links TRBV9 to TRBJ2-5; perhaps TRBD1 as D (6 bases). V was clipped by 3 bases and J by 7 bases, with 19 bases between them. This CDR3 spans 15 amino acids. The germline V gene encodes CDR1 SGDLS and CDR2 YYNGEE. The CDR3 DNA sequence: TGTGCCAGCAGCGGACGGGACATCTTAGGGGTGACCCAGTACTTC. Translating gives CASSGRDILGVTQYF.

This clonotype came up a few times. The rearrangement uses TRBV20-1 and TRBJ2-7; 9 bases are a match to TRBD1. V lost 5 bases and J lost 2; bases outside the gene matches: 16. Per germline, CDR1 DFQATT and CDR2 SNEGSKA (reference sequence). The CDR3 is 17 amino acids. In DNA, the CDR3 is TGCAGTGCTGCCGGGACAGGGAATTGGGTCCTTACCTACGAGCAGTACTTC. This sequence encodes CSAAGTGNWVLTYEQYF.

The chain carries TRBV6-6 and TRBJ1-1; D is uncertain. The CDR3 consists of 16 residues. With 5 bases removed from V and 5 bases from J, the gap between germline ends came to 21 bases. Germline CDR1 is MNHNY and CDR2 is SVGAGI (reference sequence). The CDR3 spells CASSIPRREIRTEAFF. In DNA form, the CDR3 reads TGTGCCAGCAGTATTCCCCGTCGCGAAATTAGGACTGAAGCTTTCTTT.

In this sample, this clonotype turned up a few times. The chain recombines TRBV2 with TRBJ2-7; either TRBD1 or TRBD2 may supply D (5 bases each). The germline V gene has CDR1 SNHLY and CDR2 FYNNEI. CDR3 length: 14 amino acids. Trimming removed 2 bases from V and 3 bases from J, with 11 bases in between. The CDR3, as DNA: TGTGCCAGCAGTGAACGGGGCAGGAGCTACGAGCAGTACTTC. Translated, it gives CASSERGRSYEQYF.

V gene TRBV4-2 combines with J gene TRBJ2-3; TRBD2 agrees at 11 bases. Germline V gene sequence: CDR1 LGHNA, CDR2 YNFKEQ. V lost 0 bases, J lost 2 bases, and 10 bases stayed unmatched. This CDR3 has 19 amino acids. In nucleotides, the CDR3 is TGTGCCAGCAGCCAAGATCCCCCCCAACTAGCGGGGGACACAGATACGCAGTATTTT. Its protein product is CASSQDPPQLAGDTDTQYF.

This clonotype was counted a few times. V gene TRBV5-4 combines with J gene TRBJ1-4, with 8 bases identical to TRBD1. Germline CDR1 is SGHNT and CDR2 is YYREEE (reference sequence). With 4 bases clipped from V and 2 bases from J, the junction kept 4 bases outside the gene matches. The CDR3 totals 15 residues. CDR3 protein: CASSKTGATNEKLFF. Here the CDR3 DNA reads TGTGCCAGCAGCAAGACAGGGGCCACTAATGAAAAACTGTTTTTT.

The CDR3 nucleotides read TGTGCCAGCAGAACCCTAACGACAGGTTTGGGTGAGCAGTTCTTC. It is translated as CASRTLTTGLGEQFF. The chain has TRBV6-6 and TRBJ2-1; D perhaps matches TRBD1 (6 bases). The germline V and J ends were trimmed by 6 bases and 9 bases, with 21 bases remaining between them. The germline gives CDR1 MNHNY, CDR2 SVGAGI (reference sequence). The CDR3 is made up of 15 amino acids.

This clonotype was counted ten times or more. The CDR3, as DNA: TGCGCCAGCAGCCAAAAAAGGGATACGGGACACCCCCGGGAGACCCAGTACTTC. Its translation: CASSQKRDTGHPRETQYF. V is TRBV4-1 and J is TRBJ2-5; possible D gene TRBD1, 6 bases. The CDR3 length is 18 residues. In germline, CDR1 is MGHRA, CDR2 YSYEKL. The V gene lost 2 bases and the J gene lost 5 bases, with 24 bases spanning the gap.

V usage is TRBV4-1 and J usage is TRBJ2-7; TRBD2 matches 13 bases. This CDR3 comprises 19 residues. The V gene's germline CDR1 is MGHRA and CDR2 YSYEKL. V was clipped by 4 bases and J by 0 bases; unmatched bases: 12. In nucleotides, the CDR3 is TGCGCCAGCAGCCCCCTTTCGGGACTAGCGGGGAAAGACTCCTACGAGCAGTACTTC. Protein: CASSPLSGLAGKDSYEQYF.

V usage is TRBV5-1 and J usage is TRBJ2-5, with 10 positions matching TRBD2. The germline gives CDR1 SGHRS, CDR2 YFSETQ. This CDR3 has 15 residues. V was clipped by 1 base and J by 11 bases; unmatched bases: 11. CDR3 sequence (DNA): TGCGCCAGCAGCTTGACTAGCGGGACCATGGATGAGCAGTACTTC. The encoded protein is CASSLTSGTMDEQYF.

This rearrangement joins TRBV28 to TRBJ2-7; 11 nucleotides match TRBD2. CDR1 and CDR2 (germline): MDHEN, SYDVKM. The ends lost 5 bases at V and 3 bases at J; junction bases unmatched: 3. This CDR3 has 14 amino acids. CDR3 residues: CASSRLAGHYEQYF. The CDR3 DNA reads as TGTGCCAGCAGTCGACTAGCGGGACACTACGAGCAGTACTTC.

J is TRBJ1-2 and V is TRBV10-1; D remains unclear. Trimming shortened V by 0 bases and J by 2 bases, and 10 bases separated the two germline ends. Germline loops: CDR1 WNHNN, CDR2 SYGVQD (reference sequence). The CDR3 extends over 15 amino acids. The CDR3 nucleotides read TGCGCCAGCAGTGAGTCTGTCGCCGGCAACTATGGCTACACCTTC. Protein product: CASSESVAGNYGYTF.

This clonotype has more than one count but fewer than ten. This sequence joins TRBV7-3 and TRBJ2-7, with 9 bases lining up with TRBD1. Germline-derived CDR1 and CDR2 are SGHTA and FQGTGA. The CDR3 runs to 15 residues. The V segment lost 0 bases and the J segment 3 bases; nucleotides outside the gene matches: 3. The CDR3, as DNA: TGTGCCAGCAGCTTAACCGGACAGGGGAACTACGAGCAGTACTTC. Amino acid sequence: CASSLTGQGNYEQYF.

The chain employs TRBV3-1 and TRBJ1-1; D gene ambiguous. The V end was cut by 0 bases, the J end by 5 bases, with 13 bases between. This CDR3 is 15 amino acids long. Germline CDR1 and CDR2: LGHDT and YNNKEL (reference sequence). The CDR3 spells CASSQESGLGTEAFF. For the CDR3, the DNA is TGTGCCAGCAGCCAAGAAAGCGGATTGGGGACTGAAGCTTTCTTT. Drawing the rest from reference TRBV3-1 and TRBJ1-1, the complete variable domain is DTAVSQTPKYLVTQMGNDKSIKCEQNLGHDTMYWYKQDSKKFLKIMFSYNNKELIINETVPNRFSPKSPDKAHLNLHINSLELGDSAVYFCASSQESGLGTEAFFGQGTRLTVV.

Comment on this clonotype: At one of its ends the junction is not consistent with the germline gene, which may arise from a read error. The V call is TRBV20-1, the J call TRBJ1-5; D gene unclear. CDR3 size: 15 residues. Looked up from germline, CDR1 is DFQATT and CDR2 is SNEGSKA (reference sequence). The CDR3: CSARDPSLINQPQHF. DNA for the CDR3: TGCAGTGCTAGAGATCCTTCCCTGATCAATCAGCCTCAGCATTTT.

CDR3: CASSEAWGVPGLPSYEQYF. The DNA for the CDR3 is TGTGCCAGCAGTGAAGCCTGGGGCGTACCGGGACTTCCATCCTACGAGCAGTACTTC. The genes are TRBV6-1 and TRBJ2-7; D may be TRBD2 (6 bases). The V and J ends lost 0 bases and 1 base respectively, with 22 bases between them. CDR1 is MNHNS, CDR2 SASEGT, per germline. The CDR3 runs to 19 residues.

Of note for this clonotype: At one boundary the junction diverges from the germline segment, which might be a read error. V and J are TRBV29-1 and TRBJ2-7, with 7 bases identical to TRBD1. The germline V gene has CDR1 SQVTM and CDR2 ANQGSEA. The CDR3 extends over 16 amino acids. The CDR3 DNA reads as TGCAGCGTCGAGGGCCTCCGGGACAGCAGCTCCTACGAGCAGTGCTTC. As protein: CSVEGLRDSSSYEQCF.

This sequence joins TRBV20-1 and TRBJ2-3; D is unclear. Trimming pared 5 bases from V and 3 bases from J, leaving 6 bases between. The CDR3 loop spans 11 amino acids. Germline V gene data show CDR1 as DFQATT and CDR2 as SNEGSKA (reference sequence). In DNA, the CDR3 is TGCAGTGCTGGATGGACAGATACGCAGTATTTT. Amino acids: CSAGWTDTQYF.